The clone carrying this T cell receptor beta chain was seen repeatedly, ten times or more. Its antigen is still unknown. Amplified TCR beta CDR3 regions derived from RNA transcripts. First-round RT-PCR with HTBI primers amplified the TCR CDR3 region. Using its own MiXCR run on the multiplex PCR reads, TCRdb lists one record per CDR3 protein. The sample includes 150,000 or so distinct CDR3 sequences, about 9.4% of them seen just once. The sample of blood was obtained at first hyperthyroidism diagnosis (before any ophthalmopathy symptoms). Germline V gives CDR1 SNHLY, CDR2 FYNNEI. The CDR3 is 13 residues long. V lost 8 bases to trimming and J lost 0 bases, with 9 bases between them. These data are taken from a study of T cells in Graves' hyperthyroidism and ophthalmopathy. Study results and caveats: Ophthalmopathy, which appeared later, was predicted by the model a median about 6 months before onset.

The material sequenced was blood. The sequence derives from a woman aged 18 to 35 with Graves' hyperthyroidism that later progressed to Graves' ophthalmopathy. This chain uses TRBV2 with TRBJ2-3; the D is unclear. CDR3 nucleotide sequence: TGTGCCAGCTTTCAAGATAGCACAGATACGCAGTATTTT. It codes for CASFQDSTDTQYF.